The clone carrying this T cell receptor beta chain occurred once. Its target is unknown. This record comes from a study of cytomegalovirus exposure and HLA in healthy donors. Whole-study context: According to later analysis, the same platform produced the 120 or so validation and several hundred first-cohort repertoires.

Whole-study results and caveats: Three CMV-associated chains were confirmed in vitro to be specific for CMV antigens. The investigators catalogued 150 to 200 TCR beta chains as cytomegalovirus-associated. While the bulk of TCR sequences proved rare, some public TCRs turned up in many donors.

CDR3 length: 16 residues. With 1 base removed from V and 1 base from J, the gap between germline ends came to 11 bases. Germline CDR1 reads MGHRA; CDR2 reads YSYEKL. Data came from immunoSEQ multiplex PCR; TCRdb stores just in-frame clones and leaves some out. This table has some 130,000 clones, roughly 86% appearing once. The clonotype comes from a man aged 25-45 years in good health and CMV-seronegative. The gene calls are TRBV4-1 and TRBJ2-1, with a tentative D call TRBD2 (6 bases). Sequenced material: PBMCs. CDR3 DNA sequence: TGCGCCAGCAGCCAAGGACCTAGCGCATCCTACAATGAGCAGTTCTTC. Translating it yields CASSQGPSASYNEQFF.